The sequence of this TCR beta chain was determined in a study of T cell responses to AZD1222 COVID-19 vaccine. General study results and limits: Spike-specific TCR breadth and depth both grew after two AZD1222 doses. Clonal diversity may have been underestimated in mostly white British donors. Mapped onto spike, vaccine-associated CD4 TCRs spanned it and were dominant at 160-218 and 743-854. After the peak T cell response, and only then, were repertoires sampled.

A note on this clone: Its antigen remains unknown.

This CDR3 comprises 16 residues. Germline V gene lookup returns CDR1 SGHDT and CDR2 YYEEEE. Trimming cost V 7 bases and J 1 base, with 18 bases left between them. Measured with immunoSEQ multiplex PCR; TCRdb has only the in-frame clones, and not every one. The repertoire holds roughly 72,000 clones, with more than 70% as singletons. The chain links TRBV5-6 to TRBJ1-3; D not resolved. The specimen was peripheral blood, collected 28 days after the second dose of the MenACWY control vaccine. The clonotype was recovered from an adult who received the MenACWY meningococcal vaccine as a control. The CDR3 DNA reads TGTGCCAGCGGCACGGGCAGTCTCAAGTCTGGAAACACCATATATTTT. The encoded protein is CASGTGSLKSGNTIYF.